The 9 T cell receptor beta chains in this list originate from one sample, sequenced in a study of blood T cell repertoires in COVID-19. TCRdb keeps only in-frame clones here, not all; method: immunoSEQ multiplex PCR. The repertoire holds hundreds of thousands of clones, with around 87% as singletons. The source material was peripheral blood. The receptors stem from a man aged 60 to 69 who had recovered from COVID-19.

In DNA, the CDR3 is TGTGCCACCAGCCTCGGGGGGCCCGACACCGGGGAGCTGTTTTTT. This codes for CATSLGGPDTGELFF. This sequence joins TRBV15 and TRBJ2-2; maybe TRBD2 (7 bases). V was shortened by 5 bases and J by 3 bases, with 13 bases between the two germline ends. The V gene's germline CDR1 is LNHNV and CDR2 YYDKDF (reference sequence). This CDR3 is 15 amino acids long.

The rearrangement links TRBV6-2 or TRBV6-3 to TRBJ1-6; D is possibly TRBD1 (6 bases). This CDR3 region has 16 residues. V shed 6 bases and J shed 7 bases, with 19 bases lying between them. Looked up from germline, CDR1 is MNHEY and CDR2 is SVGEGT. CDR3 nucleotide sequence: TGTGCCAGCAGCCATGGCGGGGGCACCCTCAATTCACCCCTCCACTTT. It yields the protein CASSHGGGTLNSPLHF.

The chain combines TRBV11-3 with TRBJ1-1; D remains ambiguous. This CDR3 region has 12 residues. Trimming pared 5 bases from V and 2 bases from J, leaving 6 bases between. Per germline, CDR1 SGHNT and CDR2 YENEEA. The CDR3 nucleotides read TGTGCCAGCAGCGCTACTAACACTGAAGCTTTCTTT. It translates to CASSATNTEAFF.

The chain carries TRBV19 and TRBJ2-1, with D unresolved. The CDR3 extends over 15 amino acids. V lost 4 bases and J 3 bases, leaving 13 bases between the germline ends. Germline V gives CDR1 LNHDA, CDR2 SQIVND (reference sequence). Here the CDR3 DNA reads TGTGCCAGTAGTAATTTAGGAGTGGGCTACAATGAGCAGTTCTTC. This sequence encodes CASSNLGVGYNEQFF.

The J gene is TRBJ1-1, the V gene TRBV7-5. TRBV7-5 is shown as a pseudogene. The CDR3 is 13 amino acids. The CDR3, as DNA: TGTGCCACCAGGGAGGGAACGAACACTGAAGCTTTCTTT. As protein: CATREGTNTEAFF.

The chain combines TRBV14 with TRBJ1-3; D is possibly TRBD1 (6 bases). V lost 2 bases and J lost 8, with 16 bases in between. The CDR3 spans 15 residues. In germline, CDR1 is SGHDN, CDR2 FVKESK. The CDR3 sequence is CASSQTGPTRHTIYF. Written as DNA, the CDR3 is TGTGCCAGCAGCCAAACAGGGCCAACGAGGCACACCATATATTTT. Full variable domain (missing parts from reference TRBV14 and TRBJ1-3): EAGVTQFPSHSVIEKGQTVTLRCDPISGHDNLYWYRRVMGKEIKFLLHFVKESKQDESGMPNNRFLAERTGGTYSTLKVQPAELEDSGVYFCASSQTGPTRHTIYFGEGSWLTVV.

The gene calls are TRBV19 and TRBJ1-5; tentatively, D is TRBD1 (6 bases). V gave up 10 bases and J gave up 0 bases, with 16 bases separating them. CDR1 LNHDA and CDR2 SQIVND come from the germline V gene (reference sequence). This CDR3 spans 15 amino acids. The chain's CDR3 is CATEGGSYSNQPQHF. The CDR3 nucleotides are TGTGCCACCGAGGGGGGGTCGTATAGCAATCAGCCCCAGCATTTT.

The chain employs TRBV5-1 and TRBJ1-6, with D possibly TRBD1 on 6 matching bases. Trimming removed 0 bases from V and 8 bases from J, with 9 bases in between. Germline CDR1 reads SGHRS; CDR2 reads YFSETQ. The CDR3 is made up of 14 amino acids. The CDR3 sequence: CASSLDPGDSPLHF. The CDR3 coding sequence is TGCGCCAGCAGCTTGGACCCAGGGGATTCACCCCTCCACTTT.

The gene calls are TRBV3-1 (or the pseudogene TRBV3-2) and TRBJ2-1; D perhaps matches TRBD2 (7 bases). Trimming shortened V by 1 base and J by 2 bases, and 12 bases separated the two germline ends. The CDR3 is made up of 16 amino acids. The germline V gene encodes CDR1 LGHDT and CDR2 YNNKEL (reference sequence). CDR3 region: CASSQGGGYTYNEQFF. CDR3 sequence (DNA): TGTGCCAGCAGCCAAGGCGGGGGCTACACCTACAATGAGCAGTTCTTC.